This T cell receptor beta chain was identified in a study of blood T cell repertoires in COVID-19. Profiled with immunoSEQ multiplex PCR; TCRdb holds only in-frame clones, not every one. The sample holds roughly 66,000 clones; roughly nine tenths are singletons and the top ten take about 7.3%. The V end lost 4 bases, the J end lost 4 bases, and 16 bases lay between the germline ends. Germline lookup yields CDR1 SGHAT and CDR2 FQNNGV. The CDR3 contains 15 residues. The sequence was collected from a human donor in a cohort sampled during active COVID-19. The material sequenced was peripheral blood. The chain carries TRBV11-2 and TRBJ1-2; D uncertain. This chain's CDR3 is CASSSPETFTYGYTF. DNA for the CDR3: TGTGCCAGCAGCTCACCAGAGACATTTACCTATGGCTACACCTTC.